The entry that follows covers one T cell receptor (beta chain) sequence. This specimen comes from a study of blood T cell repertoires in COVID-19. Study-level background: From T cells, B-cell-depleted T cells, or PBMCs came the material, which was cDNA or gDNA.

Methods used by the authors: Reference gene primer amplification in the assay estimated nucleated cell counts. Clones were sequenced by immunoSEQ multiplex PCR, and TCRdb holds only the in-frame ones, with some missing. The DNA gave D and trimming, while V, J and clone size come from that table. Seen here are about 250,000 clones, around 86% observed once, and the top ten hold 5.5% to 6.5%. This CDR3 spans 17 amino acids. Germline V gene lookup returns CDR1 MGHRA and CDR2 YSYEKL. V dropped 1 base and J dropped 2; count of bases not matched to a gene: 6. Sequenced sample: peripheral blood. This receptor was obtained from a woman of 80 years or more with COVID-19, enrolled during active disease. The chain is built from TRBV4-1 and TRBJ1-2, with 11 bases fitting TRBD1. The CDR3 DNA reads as TGCGCCAGCAGCCAAGGGACAGGGGGCGTTAAAAACTATGGCTACACCTTC. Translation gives CASSQGTGGVKNYGYTF.